This T cell receptor (beta chain) derives from a study of shared clonotypes between healthy human individuals. Notes on the study in general: Clonotypes not shared had lower generation probabilities than those common to all four donors. Sequencing depth was expected to affect clonotype sharing among donors.

This table comes from immunoSEQ multiplex PCR, and its TCRdb copy is limited to in-frame clones, with some not included. The sample records about 2 million clones, 90% to 95% being singletons. CDR3 length: 16 residues. Per germline, CDR1 MNHNS and CDR2 SASEGT. V shed 1 base and J 3 bases; nucleotides not matched to a gene: 3. Note on this clone: What it recognizes is unknown.

Sequencing input: naive CD4+ T cells sorted from blood. Subset specified: CD45RA+ positively selected. The source is a man between 18 and 35 years old in good health. V usage is TRBV6-1 and J usage is TRBJ1-5, with 10 bases lining up with TRBD1. CDR3 nucleotide sequence: TGTGCCAGCAGTGAAGGGACAGGGGGGGCCAATCAGCCCCAGCATTTT. Protein sequence: CASSEGTGGANQPQHF.